One T cell receptor beta chain is described in this entry. Its antigen is not identified. Assay used: immunoSEQ multiplex PCR; TCRdb lists only in-frame clones, some missing. The table has 20,000 to 25,000 clones, about 70% seen once; the top ten hold approximately 3.4%. The CDR3 is 15 residues long. Germline loops: CDR1 SGHVS, CDR2 FQNEAQ. V was pared by 1 base and J by 4 bases, with 13 bases between. Brentuximab vedotin exposure varied, and every patient relapsed after autologous stem cell transplantation. The data were obtained in a study of PD-1 blockade in classical Hodgkin lymphoma. Study results and limitations: After ASCT, patients who started nivolumab under 1 year later were excluded. A significant rise in TCR diversity by C4D1 was seen for CD4+ but not CD8+ cells.

This receptor was identified in a human donor with classical Hodgkin lymphoma. The material sequenced was peripheral blood mononuclear cells (PBMCs), taken at baseline. The rearrangement uses TRBV7-8 and TRBJ1-1; D possibly corresponds to TRBD1 (6 bases). In DNA form, the CDR3 reads TGTGCCAGCAGCTTAGTCTCAGGGGCGGGCACTGAAGCTTTCTTT. Its translation is CASSLVSGAGTEAFF.